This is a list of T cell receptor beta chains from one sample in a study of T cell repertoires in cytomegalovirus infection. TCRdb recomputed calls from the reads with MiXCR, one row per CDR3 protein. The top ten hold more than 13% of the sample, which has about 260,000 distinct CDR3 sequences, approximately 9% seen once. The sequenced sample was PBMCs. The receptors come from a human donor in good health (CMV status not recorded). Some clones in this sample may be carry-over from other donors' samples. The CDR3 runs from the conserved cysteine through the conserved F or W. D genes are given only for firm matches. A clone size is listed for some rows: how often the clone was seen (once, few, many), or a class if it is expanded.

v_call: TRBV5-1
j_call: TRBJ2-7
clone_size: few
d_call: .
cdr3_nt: TGCGCCAGCAGCGAAAACAGGGCCTCCTACGAGCAGTACTTC
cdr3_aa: CASSENRASYEQYF

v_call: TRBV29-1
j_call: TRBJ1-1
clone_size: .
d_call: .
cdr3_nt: TGCAGCGTTGTCGGTTTGAGTCGGGACACTGAAGCTTTCTTT
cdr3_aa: CSVVGLSRDTEAFF

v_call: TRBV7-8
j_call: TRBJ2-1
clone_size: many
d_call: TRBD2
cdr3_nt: TGTGCCAGCAGTCAGCTGAGGTCCGGGGGGGCCTACAATGAGCAGTTCTTC
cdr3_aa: CASSQLRSGGAYNEQFF

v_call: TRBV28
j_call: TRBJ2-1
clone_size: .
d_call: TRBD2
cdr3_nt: TGTGCCAGCAGTCCTCTCCGACTAGCGGGGGGCTCCTACAATGAGCAGTTCTTC
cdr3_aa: CASSPLRLAGGSYNEQFF

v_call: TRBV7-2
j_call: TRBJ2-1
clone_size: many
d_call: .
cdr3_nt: TGTGCCAGCAGCTTGGCCCAAGGACTATTCTACAATGAGCAGTTCTTC
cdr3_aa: CASSLAQGLFYNEQFF

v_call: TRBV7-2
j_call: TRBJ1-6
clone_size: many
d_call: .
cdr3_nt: TGTGCCAGCAGCTTAGTGGGTTCAGGGGCTACAAATTCACCCCTCCACTTT
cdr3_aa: CASSLVGSGATNSPLHF

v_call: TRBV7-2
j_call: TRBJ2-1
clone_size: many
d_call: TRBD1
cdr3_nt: TGTGCCAGCAGCTTAGCGAAGGGACAGTTGCAGTTCTTC
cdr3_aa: CASSLAKGQLQFF

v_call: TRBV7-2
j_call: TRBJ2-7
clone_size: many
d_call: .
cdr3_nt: TGTGCCAGCAGCATTAGATGGAGTTGGGACGCAAGCTATTCTCCGACAAACTACGAGCAGTACTTC
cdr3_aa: CASSIRWSWDASYSPTNYEQYF

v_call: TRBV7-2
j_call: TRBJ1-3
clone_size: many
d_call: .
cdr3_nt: TGTGCCAGCAGCTTAGTCGGGGCCCGCTCTGGAAACACCATATATTTT
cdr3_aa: CASSLVGARSGNTIYF

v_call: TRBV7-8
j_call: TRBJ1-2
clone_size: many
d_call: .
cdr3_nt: TGTGCCAGCAGCAGGCAGTCTAACTATGGCTACACCTTC
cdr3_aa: CASSRQSNYGYTF

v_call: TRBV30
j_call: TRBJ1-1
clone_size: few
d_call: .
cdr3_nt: TGTGCCTGGAGTATTTCTGAAGCTTTCTTT
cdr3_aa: CAWSISEAFF

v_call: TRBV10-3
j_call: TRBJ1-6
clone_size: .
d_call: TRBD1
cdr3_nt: TGTGCCAACCAGGACAGGGCTGATTCACCCCTCCACTTT
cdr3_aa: CANQDRADSPLHF

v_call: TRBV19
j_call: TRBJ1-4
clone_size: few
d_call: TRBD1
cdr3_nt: TGTGCCAGTAGAGCGGGACAGAAGAATGAAAAACTGTTTTTT
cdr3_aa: CASRAGQKNEKLFF

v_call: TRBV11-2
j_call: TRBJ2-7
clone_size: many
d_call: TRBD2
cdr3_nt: TGTGCCAGCAGCTCTGAACTAGCGGGAGGGAAGGAGCAGTACTTC
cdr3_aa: CASSSELAGGKEQYF

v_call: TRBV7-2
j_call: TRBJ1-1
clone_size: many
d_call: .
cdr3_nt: TGTGCCAGCAGCTTAGCGGTTTGGGGGGCTATGAACACTGAAGCTTTCTTT
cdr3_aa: CASSLAVWGAMNTEAFF

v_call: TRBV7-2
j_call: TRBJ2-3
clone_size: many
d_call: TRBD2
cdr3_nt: TGTGCCAGCAGCTTAAAATCTAGCGGGAGCACAGATACGCAGTATTTT
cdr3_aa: CASSLKSSGSTDTQYF

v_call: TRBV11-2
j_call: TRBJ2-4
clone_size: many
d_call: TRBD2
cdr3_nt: TGTGCCAGCAGCCCAACCTCGGATGTGACTAGCGGGAAAGCCAAAAACATTCAGTACTTC
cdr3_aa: CASSPTSDVTSGKAKNIQYF

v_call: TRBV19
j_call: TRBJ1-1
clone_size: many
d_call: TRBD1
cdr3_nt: TGTGCCAGTACGGGGACGGACAGGGGGACTATGGGTTCGAGCTTT
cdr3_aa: CASTGTDRGTMGSSF

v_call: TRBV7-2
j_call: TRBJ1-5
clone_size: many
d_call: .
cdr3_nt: TGTGCCAGCAGCTTAGAGCCGGGCAGCAATCAGCCCCAGCATTTT
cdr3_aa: CASSLEPGSNQPQHF

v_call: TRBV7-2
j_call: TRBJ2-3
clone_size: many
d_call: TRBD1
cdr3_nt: TGTGCCAGCAGCTCCGACAGGGGTAAGGGTGCGCAGTATTTT
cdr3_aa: CASSSDRGKGAQYF

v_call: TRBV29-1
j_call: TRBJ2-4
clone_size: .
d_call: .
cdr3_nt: TGCAGCGTTGAATGGGGGGGCACCAAAAACATTCAGTACTTC
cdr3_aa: CSVEWGGTKNIQYF

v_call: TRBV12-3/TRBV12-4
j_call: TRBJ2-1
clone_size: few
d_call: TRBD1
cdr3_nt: TGTGCCAGCAGTTTGTCCCGGGACAGCAATGAGCAGTTCTTC
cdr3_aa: CASSLSRDSNEQFF

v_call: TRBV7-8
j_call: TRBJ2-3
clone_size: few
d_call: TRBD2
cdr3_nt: TGTGCCAGCAGCCGGACTAGCGGGAGTACGCAGTATTTT
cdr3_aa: CASSRTSGSTQYF

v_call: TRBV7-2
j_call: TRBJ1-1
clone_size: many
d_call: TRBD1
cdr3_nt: TGTGCCAGCAGCTTAGTGCGGACAGGGATCCCTGAAGCTTTCTTT
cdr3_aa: CASSLVRTGIPEAFF

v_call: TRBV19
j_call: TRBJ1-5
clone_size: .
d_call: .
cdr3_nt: TGTGCCAGTAGTCCCTTTGCAGGGCGGGACAATCAGCCCCAGCATTTT
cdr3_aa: CASSPFAGRDNQPQHF

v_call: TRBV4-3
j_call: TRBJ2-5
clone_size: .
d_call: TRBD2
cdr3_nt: TGCGCCAGCAGCCAATTGCATGGGGGGGTGCAAGAGACCCAGTACTTC
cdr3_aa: CASSQLHGGVQETQYF

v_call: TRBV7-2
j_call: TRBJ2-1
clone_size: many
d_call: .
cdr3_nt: TGTGCCAGCAGCCCACAAAGTTTGTCAAATGAGCAGTTCTTC
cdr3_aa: CASSPQSLSNEQFF

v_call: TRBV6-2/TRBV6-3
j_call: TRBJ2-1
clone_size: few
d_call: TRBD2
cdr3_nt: TGTGCCAGCAGTTACTCCATAGCGGGGGGCGAAGATGAGCAGTTCTTC
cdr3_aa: CASSYSIAGGEDEQFF

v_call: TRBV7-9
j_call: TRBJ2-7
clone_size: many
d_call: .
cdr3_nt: TGTGCCAGCAGCTCGGACGGGACCTACGAGCAGTACTTC
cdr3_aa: CASSSDGTYEQYF

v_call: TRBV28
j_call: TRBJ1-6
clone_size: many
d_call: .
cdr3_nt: TGTGCCAGCAGTTTATCGCGGGGGGGGAATTCACCCCTCCACTTT
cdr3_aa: CASSLSRGGNSPLHF

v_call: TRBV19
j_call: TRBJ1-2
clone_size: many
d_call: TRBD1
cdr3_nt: TGTGCCACGACCGACAGGGTGGGGTATGGCTACACCTTC
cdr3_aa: CATTDRVGYGYTF

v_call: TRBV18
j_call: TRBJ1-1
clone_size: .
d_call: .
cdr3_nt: TGTGCCAGCTCACCAGGGGGGGCAGGGAACACTGAAGCTTTCTTT
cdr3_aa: CASSPGGAGNTEAFF

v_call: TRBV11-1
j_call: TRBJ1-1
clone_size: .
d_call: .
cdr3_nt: TGTGCCAGCAGCTCCCAGGCGCGGGAGAAGACTGAAGCTTTCTTT
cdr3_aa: CASSSQAREKTEAFF

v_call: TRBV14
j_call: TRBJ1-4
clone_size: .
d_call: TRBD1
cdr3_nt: TGTGCCAGCAGCCTCCGGGACAGGGGGTTCGAGAATGAAAAACTGTTTTTT
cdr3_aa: CASSLRDRGFENEKLFF

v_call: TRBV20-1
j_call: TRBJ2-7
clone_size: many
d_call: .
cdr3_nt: TGCAGTGCTATGCATCCTAGTGGGAGAGAGTACGAGCAGTACTTC
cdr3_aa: CSAMHPSGREYEQYF

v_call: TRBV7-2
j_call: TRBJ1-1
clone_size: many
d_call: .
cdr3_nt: TGTGCCAGCAGAACAACAGGGCGGGGGACTGAAGCTTTCTTT
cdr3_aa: CASRTTGRGTEAFF

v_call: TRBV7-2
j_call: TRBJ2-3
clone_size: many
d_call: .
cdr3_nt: TGTGCCAGCAGCCTGATTGCTAGCACAGATACGCAGTATTTT
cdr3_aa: CASSLIASTDTQYF

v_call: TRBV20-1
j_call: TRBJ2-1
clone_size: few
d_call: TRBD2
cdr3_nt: TGCAGTGCCGACTCCGGACTAGCGGGAGATGAGCAGTTCTTC
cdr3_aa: CSADSGLAGDEQFF

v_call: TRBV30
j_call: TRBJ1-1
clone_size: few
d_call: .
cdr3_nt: TGTGCCTGGAATGGGGGCATGAACACTGAAGCTTTCTTT
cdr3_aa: CAWNGGMNTEAFF

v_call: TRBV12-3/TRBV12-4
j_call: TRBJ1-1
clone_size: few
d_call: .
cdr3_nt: TGTGCCAGCAGACGACAGTCTTACCAGGCTTTCTTT
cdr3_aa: CASRRQSYQAFF

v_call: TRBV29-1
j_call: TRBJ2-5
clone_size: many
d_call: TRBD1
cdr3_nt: TGCAGCGTTGAGAAGGCAAGGGGACAGGCCAACTTC
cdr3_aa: CSVEKARGQANF

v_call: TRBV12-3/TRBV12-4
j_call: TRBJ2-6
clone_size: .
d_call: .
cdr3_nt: TGTGCCAGCAGCCCTCAGCGCTCTGGGGCCAACGTCCTGACTTTC
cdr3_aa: CASSPQRSGANVLTF

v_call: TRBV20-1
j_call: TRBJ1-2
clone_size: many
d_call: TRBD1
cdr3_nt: TGCAGTGCTAGTCAGGGGGGGCTCCTCGGCTACACCTTC
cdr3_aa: CSASQGGLLGYTF

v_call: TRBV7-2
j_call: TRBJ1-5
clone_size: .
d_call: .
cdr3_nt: TGTGCCAGCAGCTTAGAGGGCAGGTTAAGCAATCAGCCCCAGCATTTT
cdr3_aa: CASSLEGRLSNQPQHF

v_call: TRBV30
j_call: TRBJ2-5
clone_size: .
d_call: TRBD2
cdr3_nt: TGTGCCTGGAGCCCCGGGACTAGCGCCTTGGAGACCCAGTACTTC
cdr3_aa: CAWSPGTSALETQYF

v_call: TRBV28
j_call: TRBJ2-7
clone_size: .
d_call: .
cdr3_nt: TGTGCCACCACAGGAGCCTACGAGCAGTACTTC
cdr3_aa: CATTGAYEQYF

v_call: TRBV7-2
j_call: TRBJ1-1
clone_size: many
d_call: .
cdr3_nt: TGTGCCAGCAGCTTAGCGGGATTTGACACTGAAGCTTTCTTT
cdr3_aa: CASSLAGFDTEAFF

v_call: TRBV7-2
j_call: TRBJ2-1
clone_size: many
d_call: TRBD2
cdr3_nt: TGTGCCAGCAGCTCGGGACTAGCGGGGTACGATGAGCAGTTCTTC
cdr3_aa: CASSSGLAGYDEQFF

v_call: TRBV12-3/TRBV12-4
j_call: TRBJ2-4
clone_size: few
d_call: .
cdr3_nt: TGTGCCAGCAGAAAAGACAGAACCAAAAACATTCAGTACTTC
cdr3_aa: CASRKDRTKNIQYF

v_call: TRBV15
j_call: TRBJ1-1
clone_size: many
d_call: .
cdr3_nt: TGTGCCACCAGCAGAGTAGGGGCCCTCCGTGAAGCTTTCTTT
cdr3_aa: CATSRVGALREAFF

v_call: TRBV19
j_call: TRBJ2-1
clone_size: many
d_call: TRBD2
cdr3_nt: TGTGCCAGTAGTATGAGACGGACTAGCGGGGACCAACAGTTCTTC
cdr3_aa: CASSMRRTSGDQQFF

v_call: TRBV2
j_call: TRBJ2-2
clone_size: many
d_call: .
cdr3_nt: TGTGCCAGCAGTGGGTTCGGGGGAAACACCGGGGAGCTGTTTTTT
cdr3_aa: CASSGFGGNTGELFF

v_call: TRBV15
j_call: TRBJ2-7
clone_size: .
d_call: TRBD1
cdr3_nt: TGTGCCACCAGCAGCGAACTAATGACAGGGGGTGATTCGGACTTC
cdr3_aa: CATSSELMTGGDSDF

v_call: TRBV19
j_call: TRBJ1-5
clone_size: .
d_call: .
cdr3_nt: TGTGCCACCAAGGAAGGACACTACGGGAATCAGCCCCAGCATTTT
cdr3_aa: CATKEGHYGNQPQHF

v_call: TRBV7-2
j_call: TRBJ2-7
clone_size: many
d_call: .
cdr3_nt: TGTGCCAGCAGCTCTAACCGGGACTCCTACGAGCAGTACTTC
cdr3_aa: CASSSNRDSYEQYF

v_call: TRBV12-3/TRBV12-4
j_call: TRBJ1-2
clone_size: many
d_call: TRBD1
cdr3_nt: TGTGCCAGCAGACTGACAGGGAACTATGGCTACACCTTC
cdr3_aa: CASRLTGNYGYTF

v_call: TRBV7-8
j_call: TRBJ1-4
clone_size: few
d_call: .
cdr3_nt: TGTGCCAGCAGCTTAGAGAGGTCGGCTCCCGGGTTTGAAAAACTGTTTTTT
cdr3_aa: CASSLERSAPGFEKLFF